The 22 T cell receptor beta chains given below trace back to one sample, sequenced in a study of response to subunit inactivated influenza vaccine. One entry per CDR3 protein results from TCRdb running MiXCR on the RT-PCR reads. The sample lists a few hundred thousand distinct CDR3 sequences; less than 15% were seen once. The sequences come from PBMCs from blood, collected 11 to 12 days after vaccination. These receptors were collected from a man aged 50 or older who received an inactivated influenza vaccine.

This chain links TRBV10-3 with TRBJ2-2; 9 bases line up with TRBD1. The trim removed 10 bases at V and 4 bases at J, leaving 7 bases unmatched. The germline V gene encodes CDR1 ENHRY and CDR2 SYGVKD. The CDR3 is 14 amino acids. This chain's CDR3 is CATTGDRVTGELFF. The CDR3 DNA reads as TGTGCCACCACGGGGGACAGGGTCACCGGGGAGCTGTTTTTT.

The genes are TRBV28 and TRBJ2-7; 11 bases align to TRBD2. The CDR3 consists of 14 residues. V dropped 3 bases and J dropped 5; count of bases not matched to a gene: 3. Germline V gene lookup returns CDR1 MDHEN and CDR2 SYDVKM. The CDR3 reads CASSFTLAGDEQYF. The DNA of the CDR3 is TGTGCCAGCAGTTTCACACTAGCGGGGGACGAGCAGTACTTC. The complete variable domain, with remaining parts taken from reference TRBV28 and TRBJ2-7, reads DVKVTQSSRYLVKRTGEKVFLECVQDMDHENMFWYRQDPGLGLRLIYFSYDVKMKEKGDIPEGYSVSREKKERFSLILESASTNQTSMYLCASSFTLAGDEQYFGPGTRLTVT.

This clonotype was seen more than once but under ten times. The rearrangement joins TRBV7-6 to TRBJ2-1, with TRBD2 identical over 11 bases. The length of the CDR3 is 17 residues. With 2 bases clipped from V and 4 bases from J, the junction kept 7 bases outside the gene matches. The V gene's germline CDR1 is SGHVS and CDR2 FNYEAQ. The CDR3 nucleotides are TGTGCCAGCAGCTTAAGTAGCGGGGGGGCGAATTACAATGAGCAGTTCTTC. It encodes CASSLSSGGANYNEQFF.

The gene calls are TRBV5-1 and TRBJ2-4, with TRBD1 matching 7 bases. CDR1 SGHRS and CDR2 YFSETQ come from the germline V gene. With 4 bases clipped from V and 0 bases from J, the junction kept 7 bases outside the gene matches. The CDR3 totals 16 residues. CDR3 amino acids: CASSPGQIIAKNIQYF. CDR3 nucleotides: TGCGCCAGCAGCCCGGGACAGATAATAGCCAAAAACATTCAGTACTTC.

The chain employs TRBV5-4 and TRBJ2-7; TRBD1 matches 9 bases. The CDR3 is made up of 15 amino acids. V shed 4 bases, J shed 6 bases, and the junction held 11 bases outside the gene matches. The germline V gene encodes CDR1 SGHNT and CDR2 YYREEE (reference sequence). Here the CDR3 DNA reads TGTGCCAGCAGCGTCCTGGGACAGGGAAAAGCCGAGCAGTACTTC. The encoded protein is CASSVLGQGKAEQYF.

This clonotype was counted between two and nine times. The chain carries TRBV7-2 and TRBJ2-5; the match to TRBD2 covers 9 bases. This CDR3 has 16 residues. Trimming at V came to 1 base and at J to 7 bases, leaving 10 bases not matched to a gene. CDR1 is SGHTA, CDR2 FQGNSA, per germline. The CDR3 here is CASSLDGGSGSGTQYF. The CDR3 nucleotides read TGTGCCAGCAGCTTAGATGGAGGTAGCGGGAGTGGGACCCAGTACTTC. Full variable domain (outside the CDR3, taken from reference TRBV7-2 and TRBJ2-5): GAGVSQSPSNKVTEKGKDVELRCDPISGHTALYWYRQSLGQGLEFLIYFQGNSAPDKSGLPSDRFSAERTGGSVSTLTIQRTQQEDSAVYLCASSLDGGSGSGTQYFGPGTRLLVL.

This clonotype was seen ten or more times. The CDR3 DNA reads as TGTGCCAGCAGGACCACAGGCCTGGGGACCCAGTACTTC. Protein product: CASRTTGLGTQYF. The chain recombines TRBV6-1 with TRBJ2-5, with D tentatively TRBD1 (5 bases). The germline gives CDR1 MNHNS, CDR2 SASEGT. Between the trimmed V and J ends, which lost 6 bases and 7 bases, there was a span of 15 bases. This CDR3 spans 13 amino acids.

This clonotype was found a few times. This chain connects TRBV4-3 to TRBJ2-3; D remains unclear. V was shortened by 4 bases and J by 4 bases, with 18 bases between the two germline ends. Germline CDR1 reads LGHNA; CDR2 reads YSLEER. There are 16 residues in the CDR3. The CDR3 region is CASSLASLRRPDTQYF. The CDR3 DNA reads TGCGCCAGCAGCCTAGCCAGTTTGAGACGGCCAGATACGCAGTATTTT.

With respect to this clonotype: Germline is not matched at one junction end, which may reflect a read error. J is TRBJ2-2 and V is TRBV15; 11 bases are shared with TRBD2. The CDR3 length is 16 residues. Per germline, CDR1 LNHNV and CDR2 YYDKDF (reference sequence). CDR3 sequence (DNA): TGTGCCACCTCGGGACTAGCGGCTTCGAACACCGTGGAGCTGTTTTTT. Amino acids: CATSGLAASNTVELFF.

This clonotype has a handful of counts. The chain joins TRBV11-1 to TRBJ2-5; 8 positions agree with TRBD2. V shed 3 bases, J shed 4 bases, and the junction held 4 bases outside the gene matches. The CDR3 consists of 14 residues. Germline lookup yields CDR1 SGHAT and CDR2 FQDESV (reference sequence). The CDR3 loop reads CASSFPGGRETQYF. CDR3 nucleotides: TGTGCCAGCAGCTTCCCGGGAGGGCGAGAGACCCAGTACTTC.

Ten or more counts support this clonotype. The chain joins TRBV24-1 to TRBJ2-2; D unresolved. There are 14 residues in the CDR3. The germline V gene encodes CDR1 KGHDR and CDR2 SFDVKD. V dropped 4 bases and J dropped 3 bases, with 8 bases sitting between them. The CDR3 coding sequence is TGTGCCACCAGTGAGGGCCGGGACACCGGGGAGCTGTTTTTT. The encoded protein is CATSEGRDTGELFF.

A few counts support this clonotype. The chain recombines TRBV6-1 with TRBJ2-4; 11 positions match TRBD2. This CDR3 is 14 amino acids long. CDR1 MNHNS and CDR2 SASEGT come from the germline V gene. Trimming cost V 5 bases and J 9 bases; bases outside gene matches: 6. CDR3 nucleotide sequence: TGTGCCAGCAGTACAACTAGCGGGGGCCCCATTCAGTACTTC. Translation: CASSTTSGGPIQYF.

Only a few counts were recorded for this clonotype. This chain joins TRBV5-1 and TRBJ2-1; 8 nucleotides align to TRBD1. The CDR3 has 15 residues. With 4 bases clipped from V and 1 base from J, the junction kept 4 bases outside the gene matches. Germline CDR1 is SGHRS and CDR2 is YFSETQ. CDR3 nucleotides: TGCGCCAGCAGCCGGGGGACAGGTTCCTACAATGAGCAGTTCTTC. Translation: CASSRGTGSYNEQFF.

V gene TRBV7-9 combines with J gene TRBJ2-1; no firm D call. V gave up 3 bases and J gave up 6 bases, with 3 bases separating them. The CDR3 loop spans 11 amino acids. Germline V gives CDR1 SEHNR, CDR2 FQNEAQ (reference sequence). The DNA of the CDR3 is TGTGCCAGCAGCTTTCCCAATGAGCAGTTCTTC. Protein: CASSFPNEQFF.

The sample holds many counts of this clonotype. The chain's CDR3 is CASSLDRAEQYF. The DNA for the CDR3 is TGTGCCAGCAGCTTGGACAGGGCCGAGCAGTACTTC. This chain connects TRBV3-1 to TRBJ2-7; TRBD1 matches 8 bases. Per germline, CDR1 LGHDT and CDR2 YNNKEL (reference sequence). The CDR3 runs 12 residues. After removal of 5 bases from V and 6 bases from J, the junction contained 3 bases not matched to a gene.

The chain has TRBV12-3 or TRBV12-4 and TRBJ2-7, with 8 bases identical to TRBD2. Losses at the gene ends were 2 bases for V and 4 bases for J; bases not matched to a gene: 10. This CDR3 is built from 16 residues. CDR3 DNA sequence: TGTGCCAGCAGTTTATGGAGCGGGAGAAGCCCTTACGAGCAGTACTTC. It yields the protein CASSLWSGRSPYEQYF.

The sample holds a few counts of this clonotype. In DNA, the CDR3 is TGTGCCAGCAGCTTGAAAGGCGGTGGGGCCAACGTCCTGACTTTC. Its protein is CASSLKGGGANVLTF. V and J are TRBV5-6 and TRBJ2-6; D is ambiguous. The CDR3 extends over 15 amino acids. V lost 1 base, J lost 3 bases, and 8 bases lay in between. Germline V gene lookup returns CDR1 SGHDT and CDR2 YYEEEE.

This clonotype was found a few times. The chain recombines TRBV5-1 with TRBJ2-2; 12 nucleotides agree with TRBD1. Trimming cost V 3 bases and J 5 bases; bases outside gene matches: 5. Germline-derived CDR1 and CDR2 are SGHRS and YFSETQ. The length of the CDR3 is 16 residues. Written as DNA, the CDR3 is TGCGCCAGCAGCTCCCCGGGACAGGGGGCGACCGGGGAGCTGTTTTTT. This encodes CASSSPGQGATGELFF.

This clonotype has a handful of counts. The chain is built from TRBV12-3 or TRBV12-4 and TRBJ2-4, with 9 bases aligning to TRBD1. J lost 3 bases, V lost 2 bases, and 5 bases had no gene match. This CDR3 comprises 16 residues. The CDR3 loop is CASSLWGQGGKNIQYF. The CDR3 DNA follows: TGTGCCAGCAGTTTATGGGGACAGGGAGGCAAAAACATTCAGTACTTC.

This clonotype was seen more than once but under ten times. V is TRBV20-1 and J is TRBJ2-7, with unresolved D. Germline assignment: CDR1 DFQATT and CDR2 SNEGSKA (reference sequence). V shed 6 bases and J shed 0 bases, with 6 bases lying between them. The CDR3 spans 11 residues. Here the CDR3 DNA reads TGCAGTGCAACGAGCTCCTACGAGCAGTACTTC. It yields the protein CSATSSYEQYF.

This chain connects TRBV4-3 to TRBJ2-6; TRBD1 matches at 9 bases. V trimming: 4 bases; J trimming: 0 bases; junction bases outside the gene matches: 7. The CDR3 sequence is 18 residues long. Germline V CDR1 and CDR2: LGHNA, YSLEER. The CDR3 DNA follows: TGCGCCAGCAGCCGGGAGGGACAGGGATACTCTGGGGCCAACGTCCTGACTTTC. Its translation: CASSREGQGYSGANVLTF.

This clonotype appeared a few times. This chain uses TRBV12-3 or TRBV12-4 with TRBJ2-1; TRBD2 agrees at 9 bases. With 2 bases clipped from V and 9 bases from J, the junction kept 8 bases outside the gene matches. CDR3 length: 15 amino acids. The DNA of the CDR3 is TGTGCCAGCAGTTTACGCAGCGGGGGGTCCGGTGAGCAGTTCTTC. This encodes CASSLRSGGSGEQFF.